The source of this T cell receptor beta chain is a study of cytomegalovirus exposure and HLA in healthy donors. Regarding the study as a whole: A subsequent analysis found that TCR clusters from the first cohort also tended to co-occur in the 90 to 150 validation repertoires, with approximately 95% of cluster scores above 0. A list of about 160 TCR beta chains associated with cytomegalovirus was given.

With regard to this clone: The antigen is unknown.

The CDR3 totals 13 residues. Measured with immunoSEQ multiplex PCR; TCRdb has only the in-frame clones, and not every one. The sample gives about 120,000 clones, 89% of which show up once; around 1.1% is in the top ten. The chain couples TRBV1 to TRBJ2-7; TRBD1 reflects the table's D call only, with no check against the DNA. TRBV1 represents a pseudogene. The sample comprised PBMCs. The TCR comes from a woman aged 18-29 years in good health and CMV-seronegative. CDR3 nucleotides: TGCACCAGCAGCCCAGGGGAACCTTACGAGCAGTACTTC. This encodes CTSSPGEPYEQYF.